Below, 17 T cell receptor beta chains from the same sample are listed, as sequenced in a study of patients and donors after allogeneic stem cell transplantation. Each CDR3 protein gets one entry after TCRdb re-called the RT-PCR reads with MiXCR. The table includes under 200,000 distinct CDR3 sequences, approximately 28% detected once. Sequencing was carried out using blood, either unsorted or a sorted T cell fraction (not recorded which). The receptors were sampled from a human donor who was either an allogeneic HSCT recipient or a stem cell or donor lymphocyte infusion donor (not recorded which). It is not recorded whose cells these are; they may come from a transplant donor.

The rearrangement links TRBV5-1 to TRBJ2-7, with D possibly being TRBD1 (5 bases). CDR1 and CDR2 (germline): SGHRS, YFSETQ. Trimming cost V 0 bases and J 7 bases, with 14 bases left between them. This CDR3 has 14 amino acids. The CDR3 DNA reads as TGCGCCAGCAGCTTGGTTACAAGAGCAGGGGAGCAGTACTTC. It codes for CASSLVTRAGEQYF.

This clonotype was observed at least ten times. The chain couples TRBV6-5 to TRBJ1-5, with D possibly matching TRBD1 (5 bases). V was cut by 7 bases and J by 6 bases, with 13 bases left in between. This CDR3 contains 13 residues. The germline V gene has CDR1 MNHEY and CDR2 SVGAGI. The CDR3 region is CASKGVNGQPQHF. CDR3 nucleotide sequence: TGTGCCAGCAAAGGGGTTAACGGTCAGCCCCAGCATTTT.

In its sample, this clonotype was seen a few times. This may be a read error, as it is one base from a much larger clone. This chain connects TRBV12-3 or TRBV12-4 to TRBJ2-1; D call uncertain. CDR3 size: 11 residues. Between the trimmed V and J ends, which lost 2 bases and 6 bases, there was a span of 2 bases. CDR3 sequence reads: CASSLFNEQFF. CDR3 coding DNA: TGTGCCAGCAGTTTATTCAATGAGCAGTTCTTC.

This clonotype was picked up one time. This sequence joins TRBV29-1 and TRBJ2-1; no reliable D call. There are 13 residues in the CDR3. The V gene lost 2 bases and the J gene lost 5 bases, with 10 bases spanning the gap. The germline V gene encodes CDR1 SQVTM and CDR2 ANQGSEA. The CDR3 DNA follows: TGCAGCGTTGAACTTACAGACGACAATGAGCAGTTCTTC. Translating gives CSVELTDDNEQFF.

The chain joins TRBV11-3 to TRBJ2-1, with unresolved D. The CDR3 has 15 residues. CDR1 and CDR2 from the germline V gene are SGHNT and YENEEA. V was clipped by 5 bases and J by 2 bases, with 13 bases between them. This CDR3 is CASSLTDGAYNEQFF. The CDR3, as DNA: TGTGCCAGCAGCCTCACGGACGGAGCCTACAATGAGCAGTTCTTC.

The V gene is TRBV5-1, the J gene TRBJ1-1; D is unresolved. V gave up 3 bases and J gave up 2 bases, with 11 bases separating them. Germline lookup yields CDR1 SGHRS and CDR2 YFSETQ. The CDR3 sequence is 14 residues long. Here the CDR3 DNA reads TGCGCCAGCAGCTCTTGGGGTGGAAACACTGAAGCTTTCTTT. It specifies CASSSWGGNTEAFF. The variable domain in full, completed from reference TRBV5-1 and TRBJ1-1, reads KAGVTQTPRYLIKTRGQQVTLSCSPISGHRSVSWYQQTPGQGLQFLFEYFSETQRNKGNFPGRFSGRQFSNSRSEMNVSTLELGDSALYLCASSSWGGNTEAFFGQGTRLTVV.

There are a few counts of this clonotype. This chain connects TRBV7-8 to TRBJ2-7; the D gene could be TRBD1 or TRBD2 (5 bases each). This CDR3 is 15 amino acids long. The V end lost 5 bases, the J end lost 2 bases, and 16 bases lay between the germline ends. In germline, CDR1 is SGHVS, CDR2 FQNEAQ. This chain's CDR3 is CASSLRGQRTYEQYF. CDR3 in DNA: TGTGCCAGCAGCCTCCGGGGCCAGAGGACCTACGAGCAGTACTTC.

The chain employs TRBV7-2 and TRBJ2-5, with 11 positions matching TRBD2. The V and J ends lost 1 base and 4 bases, in that order; junction bases with no gene match: 2. CDR1 is SGHTA, CDR2 FQGNSA, per germline. CDR3 length equals 15 residues. This chain's CDR3 is CASSLVGLAVETQYF. In DNA form, the CDR3 reads TGTGCCAGCAGCTTAGTGGGACTAGCGGTAGAGACCCAGTACTTC. The full variable domain, with the rest looked up from reference TRBV7-2 and TRBJ2-5, is GAGVSQSPSNKVTEKGKDVELRCDPISGHTALYWYRQSLGQGLEFLIYFQGNSAPDKSGLPSDRFSAERTGGSVSTLTIQRTQQEDSAVYLCASSLVGLAVETQYFGPGTRLLVL.

The chain couples TRBV18 to TRBJ2-7, with D perhaps TRBD1 (6 bases). CDR3 length: 13 residues. From germline, CDR1 is KGHSH and CDR2 LQKENI. The V end was cut by 6 bases, the J end by 3 bases, with 12 bases between. The CDR3 DNA sequence: TGTGCCAGCTCCCCAGGACAGTTCTACGAGCAGTACTTC. Encoded protein: CASSPGQFYEQYF.

The V call is TRBV7-9, the J call TRBJ2-7; no clear D gene. The V gene lost 0 bases and the J gene lost 2 bases, with 8 bases spanning the gap. Germline V gene sequence: CDR1 SEHNR, CDR2 FQNEAQ (reference sequence). CDR3 length: 14 residues. This chain's CDR3 is CASSLAVAAYEQYF. The CDR3 DNA sequence: TGTGCCAGCAGCTTAGCGGTGGCCGCCTACGAGCAGTACTTC.

This clonotype was counted once. The chain is built from TRBV20-1 and TRBJ1-1; 9 nucleotides agree with TRBD1. V shed 0 bases, J shed 2 bases, and the junction held 10 bases outside the gene matches. Germline values: CDR1 DFQATT, CDR2 SNEGSKA (reference sequence). The CDR3 covers 17 residues. The CDR3 nucleotides read TGCAGTGCTAGAGACACAGGGGGCGCGAATGCTAACACTGAAGCTTTCTTT. Translation: CSARDTGGANANTEAFF.

This clonotype appeared a few times. The V and J genes are TRBV7-9 and TRBJ1-2, with D possibly being TRBD1 (6 bases). V shed 5 bases and J shed 6 bases, with 19 bases lying between them. This CDR3 comprises 15 residues. Germline V gives CDR1 SEHNR, CDR2 FQNEAQ (reference sequence). The chain's CDR3 is CASSLTGLGINGYTF. DNA for the CDR3: TGTGCCAGCAGCCTTACAGGGTTGGGAATAAATGGCTACACCTTC.

This clonotype turned up a few times. J is TRBJ1-5 and V is TRBV20-1; D unclear. The CDR3 runs 13 residues. V dropped 4 bases and J dropped 2 bases, with 9 bases sitting between them. Germline CDR1 reads DFQATT; CDR2 reads SNEGSKA (reference sequence). The CDR3 sequence: CSAIPGGNQPQHF. For the CDR3, the DNA is TGCAGTGCTATTCCAGGAGGCAATCAGCCCCAGCATTTT.

V and J are TRBV6-2 or TRBV6-3 and TRBJ2-3; TRBD2 matches 7 bases. V dropped 8 bases and J dropped 4; count of bases not matched to a gene: 12. CDR1 is MNHEY, CDR2 SVGEGT, per germline. The CDR3 length is 15 residues. The CDR3 spells CASLQRTRVADTQYF. Written as DNA, the CDR3 is TGTGCCAGCCTTCAACGGACTAGGGTCGCAGATACGCAGTATTTT.

This chain links TRBV27 with TRBJ2-7; 12 bases are a match to TRBD2. The trim removed 6 bases at V and 6 bases at J, leaving 12 bases unmatched. CDR1 is MNHEY and CDR2 is SMNVEV in the germline V gene (reference sequence). CDR3 length: 16 residues. The CDR3 loop is CASSRILAGGMGEQYF. The CDR3 nucleotides read TGTGCCAGCAGCCGAATCCTAGCGGGAGGGATGGGCGAGCAGTACTTC.

The chain joins TRBV9 to TRBJ2-1, with 10 bases fitting TRBD2. The germline gives CDR1 SGDLS, CDR2 YYNGEE. The CDR3 spans 16 residues. The ends lost 0 bases at V and 6 bases at J; junction bases unmatched: 6. The CDR3 spells CASSVVPSGSPNEQFF. For the CDR3, the DNA is TGTGCCAGCAGCGTAGTTCCTAGCGGGAGCCCCAATGAGCAGTTCTTC.

Only one count was recorded for this clonotype. The chain has TRBV29-1 and TRBJ1-5; D might be TRBD1 (6 bases). The V gene lost 7 bases and the J gene lost 4 bases, with 11 bases spanning the gap. CDR1 and CDR2 (germline): SQVTM, ANQGSEA. CDR3 length: 12 amino acids. CDR3 sequence: CSATTGNQPQHF. The CDR3 coding sequence is TGCAGCGCCACGACAGGAAATCAGCCCCAGCATTTT. Filled out from reference TRBV29-1 and TRBJ1-5, the complete variable domain reads SAVISQKPSRDICQRGTSLTIQCQVDSQVTMMFWYRQQPGQSLTLIATANQGSEATYESGFVIDKFPISRPNLTFSTLTVSNMSPEDSSIYLCSATTGNQPQHFGDGTRLSIL.